This T cell receptor (beta chain) is drawn from a study of human T cells and chemical hapten exposure. Time point noted: patch test 1, 2 weeks after DPC sensitization. The treatment is: therapeutic diphenylcyclopropenone sensitization with weekly scalp DPC. TCRdb re-derived calls from the RACE reads in MiXCR, one entry per CDR3 protein. The sample contains 300,000 to 350,000 distinct CDR3 sequences, about 7% of which appear only once. This clonotype was recorded many times. Losses at the gene ends were 3 bases for V and 0 bases for J; bases not matched to a gene: 8. The CDR3 is 17 residues long. In germline, CDR1 is ENHRY, CDR2 SYGVKD.

The rearrangement joins TRBV10-3 to TRBJ2-3; 8 positions match TRBD2. Sample: whole blood, taken in connection with sensitization to the hapten diphenylcyclopropenone (DPC). The clonotype originates from a woman younger than 35 with alopecia areata. Some clones in this sample may be carry-over from other donors' samples. The CDR3 loop is CAISERLGGGSTDTQYF. The CDR3 DNA follows: TGTGCCATCAGTGAACGTCTCGGGGGGGGCAGCACAGATACGCAGTATTTT.